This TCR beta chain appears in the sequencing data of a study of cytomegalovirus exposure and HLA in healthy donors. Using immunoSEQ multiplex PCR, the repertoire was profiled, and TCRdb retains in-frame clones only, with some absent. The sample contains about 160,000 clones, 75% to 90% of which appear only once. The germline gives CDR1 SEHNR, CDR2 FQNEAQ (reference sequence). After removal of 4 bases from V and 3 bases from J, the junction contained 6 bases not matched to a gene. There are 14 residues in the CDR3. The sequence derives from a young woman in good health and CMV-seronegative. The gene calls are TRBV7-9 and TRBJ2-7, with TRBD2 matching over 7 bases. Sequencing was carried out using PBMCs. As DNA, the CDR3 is TGTGCCAGCAGCTCCGGGACTATACACTACGAGCAGTACTTC. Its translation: CASSSGTIHYEQYF.